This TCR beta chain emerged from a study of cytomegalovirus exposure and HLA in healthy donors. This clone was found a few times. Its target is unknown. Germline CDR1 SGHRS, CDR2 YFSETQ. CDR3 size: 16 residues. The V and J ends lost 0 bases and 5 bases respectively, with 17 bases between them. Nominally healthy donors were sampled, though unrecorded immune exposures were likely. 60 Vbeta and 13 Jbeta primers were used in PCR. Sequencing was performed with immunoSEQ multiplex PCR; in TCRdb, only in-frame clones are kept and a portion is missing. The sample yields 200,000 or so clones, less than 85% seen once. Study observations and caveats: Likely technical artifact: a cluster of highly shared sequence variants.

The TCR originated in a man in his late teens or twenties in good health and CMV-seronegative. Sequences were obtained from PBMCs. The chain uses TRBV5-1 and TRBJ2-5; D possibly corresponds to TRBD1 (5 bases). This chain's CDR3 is CASSLGGGRVIETQYF. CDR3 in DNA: TGCGCCAGCAGCTTGGGAGGCGGCAGGGTCATTGAGACCCAGTACTTC.